In this sample, the clone carrying this TCR beta chain is large. This may arise from a read error, as a much more abundant clone is one base away. The data were taken from a study of immune characterization of retroperitoneal liposarcoma. TCRdb recomputed calls from the PCR reads with MiXCR, one row per CDR3 protein. The sample holds some 9,600 distinct CDR3 sequences, around 35% seen once. The receptor comes from a male donor with retroperitoneal liposarcoma. Sequenced material: tumor tissue.

In nucleotides, the CDR3 is TGTGCCAGCAGATTCTCCGGGACTAGCGGCAATGAGCAGTACTTC. The encoded protein is CASRFSGTSGNEQYF. The chain carries TRBV6-1 and TRBJ2-1, with 11 bases lining up with TRBD2. The J call may be incorrect, as the DNA end agrees better with TRBJ2-7. Germline V CDR1 and CDR2: MNHNS, SASEGT. CDR3 length: 15 residues.